One and the same sample provided the 19 T cell receptor beta chains below, sequenced in a study of blood T cell repertoires in COVID-19. Sequenced by immunoSEQ multiplex PCR; TCRdb stores in-frame clones only, minus some. The profile shows 45,000 to 65,000 clones, about four fifths of them singletons. Sequencing was performed on peripheral blood. The receptors come from a man between 65 and 80 years old with active COVID-19.

This clone was observed once. V is TRBV7-3 and J is TRBJ2-2; D is uncertain. Germline assignment: CDR1 SGHTA and CDR2 FQGTGA. V lost 3 bases and J lost 4, with 3 bases in between. The CDR3 sequence is 12 residues long. The CDR3 DNA follows: TGTGCCAGCAGCTTCGGCACCGGGGAGCTGTTTTTT. This translates into CASSFGTGELFF.

The chain joins TRBV29-1 to TRBJ2-1, with 9 bases fitting TRBD1. Germline-derived CDR1 and CDR2 are SQVTM and ANQGSEA. The ends lost 7 bases at V and 9 bases at J; junction bases unmatched: 4. This CDR3 is built from 11 residues. This chain's CDR3 is CSEDRGGEQFF. In DNA, the CDR3 is TGCAGCGAGGACAGGGGCGGTGAGCAGTTCTTC.

This sequence joins TRBV9 and TRBJ2-7, with 9 bases that match TRBD2. This CDR3 has 16 amino acids. The trim removed 2 bases at V and 4 bases at J, leaving 10 bases unmatched. Germline V CDR1 and CDR2: SGDLS, YYNGEE. The CDR3 here is CASSVGLAGTPYEQYF. CDR3 sequence (DNA): TGTGCCAGCAGCGTTGGCCTAGCGGGGACTCCGTACGAGCAGTACTTC.

The chain links TRBV5-1 to TRBJ2-7, with TRBD1 matching over 9 bases. Germline CDR1 is SGHRS and CDR2 is YFSETQ. This CDR3 is built from 16 residues. V shed 1 base and J 1 base; nucleotides not matched to a gene: 6. In DNA, the CDR3 is TGCGCCAGCAGCTTGATGATGGGGACAGGGTCCTACGAGCAGTACTTC. Protein product: CASSLMMGTGSYEQYF.

This chain connects TRBV29-1 to TRBJ2-7; 11 positions agree with TRBD2. The length of the CDR3 is 15 residues. CDR1 is SQVTM and CDR2 is ANQGSEA in the germline V gene. After removal of 6 bases from V and 2 bases from J, the junction contained 9 bases not matched to a gene. CDR3 coding DNA: TGCAGCGTGGTGGTGGCTAGCGGGGGGACCTACGAGCAGTACTTC. It encodes CSVVVASGGTYEQYF.

The chain is built from TRBV2 and TRBJ2-2; possible D gene TRBD1, 6 bases. Germline loops: CDR1 SNHLY, CDR2 FYNNEI. CDR3 length: 14 residues. V lost 7 bases, J lost 1 base, and 10 bases lay in between. Here the CDR3 DNA reads TGTGCCAGCATGAAGGACAGGAACACCGGGGAGCTGTTTTTT. Protein sequence: CASMKDRNTGELFF.

V gene TRBV6-5 combines with J gene TRBJ2-2; the match to TRBD1 covers 11 bases. The CDR3 is 14 residues long. Looked up from germline, CDR1 is MNHEY and CDR2 is SVGAGI. The V gene end was trimmed by 7 bases and the J gene end by 7 bases; junction bases not matched to a gene: 5. Written as DNA, the CDR3 is TGTGCCAGCAACGGACAGGGGGCGATCGGGGAGCTGTTTTTT. Amino acid sequence: CASNGQGAIGELFF.

The rearrangement uses TRBV27 and TRBJ1-6; 8 bases agree with TRBD1. CDR1 MNHEY and CDR2 SMNVEV come from the germline V gene (reference sequence). This CDR3 comprises 12 residues. After removal of 8 bases from V and 15 bases from J, the junction contained 9 bases not matched to a gene. The CDR3 bases are TGTGCCAGCGGACAGGGTCCGTATCACCTCCACTTT. Translating it yields CASGQGPYHLHF.

The chain links TRBV6-5 to TRBJ2-5, with 7 bases that match TRBD2. The CDR3 sequence is 13 residues long. Germline V lookup: CDR1 MNHEY, CDR2 SVGAGI. With V trimmed by 7 bases and J by 2 bases, 4 bases remained unmatched. The CDR3 here is CASTAGVQETQYF. CDR3 DNA: TGTGCCAGCACCGCGGGGGTACAAGAGACCCAGTACTTC.

This chain connects TRBV7-6 to TRBJ2-1; 7 bases map to TRBD2. V lost 5 bases, J lost 5 bases, and 9 bases stayed unmatched. Germline CDR1 reads SGHVS; CDR2 reads FNYEAQ. There are 15 residues in the CDR3. The CDR3 loop reads CASSLPLLANNEQFF. The CDR3 DNA reads TGTGCCAGCAGCCTACCTCTACTAGCGAACAATGAGCAGTTCTTC.

The chain links TRBV7-3 to TRBJ1-4; TRBD1 agrees at 8 bases. The CDR3 extends over 15 amino acids. Germline trimming cut 4 bases from V and 0 bases from J; bases unmatched to any gene: 1. Germline loops: CDR1 SGHTA, CDR2 FQGTGA. The CDR3: CASSSDRATNEKLFF. The CDR3, as DNA: TGTGCCAGCAGCTCGGACAGGGCAACTAATGAAAAACTGTTTTTT.

In nucleotides, the CDR3 is TGTGCCCCCCGAAGGAGGACAGCCCTCCTATTGGAAAAACTGTTTTTT. Its protein product is CAPRRRTALLLEKLFF. This rearrangement joins TRBV27 to TRBJ1-4; tentative D call: TRBD1 (6 bases). The CDR3 sequence is 16 residues long. Germline CDR1 is MNHEY and CDR2 is SMNVEV (reference sequence). V lost 11 bases and J lost 8, with 27 bases in between.

V is TRBV18 and J is TRBJ2-2; D unclear. Trimming took 8 bases from V and 2 from J, leaving 15 bases between them. The length of the CDR3 is 15 residues. Per germline, CDR1 KGHSH and CDR2 LQKENI. The CDR3 sequence: CASRPSVVNTGELFF. CDR3 sequence (DNA): TGTGCCAGCCGCCCGAGCGTCGTTAACACCGGGGAGCTGTTTTTT.

The rearrangement joins TRBV19 to TRBJ2-1; 8 nucleotides agree with TRBD1. The V gene end was trimmed by 5 bases and the J gene end by 7 bases; junction bases not matched to a gene: 10. Per the germline V gene, CDR1 is LNHDA and CDR2 is SQIVND (reference sequence). The CDR3 contains 15 residues. The CDR3 nucleotides read TGTGCCAGTAGTGACGGGACAGGAGGAGGAAATGAGCAGTTCTTC. Encoded protein: CASSDGTGGGNEQFF.

This chain uses TRBV3-1 (or the pseudogene TRBV3-2) with TRBJ1-1, with D perhaps matching TRBD1 (5 bases). From germline, CDR1 is LGHDT and CDR2 YNNKEL (reference sequence). Trimming removed 0 bases at V and 4 bases at J, with 9 bases between. This CDR3 region has 14 residues. CDR3 DNA: TGTGCCAGCAGCCAAGAATCAGGGCTCACTGAAGCTTTCTTT. Protein sequence: CASSQESGLTEAFF.

This clone has a single count. This chain links TRBV6-6 with TRBJ2-2, with 8 nucleotides matching TRBD2. This CDR3 region has 12 residues. In germline, CDR1 is MNHNY, CDR2 SVGAGI (reference sequence). V dropped 8 bases and J dropped 4; count of bases not matched to a gene: 0. The chain's CDR3 is CASREGTGELFF. CDR3 nucleotide sequence: TGTGCCAGCCGGGAGGGCACCGGGGAGCTGTTTTTT.

The chain couples TRBV7-2 to TRBJ1-6, with TRBD1 matching over 7 bases. V lost 1 base to trimming and J lost 7 bases; unmatched junction nucleotides: 10. Germline V CDR1 and CDR2: SGHTA, FQGNSA. This CDR3 is 17 amino acids long. The CDR3, as DNA: TGTGCCAGCAGCTTAGTTCGGGACAGCAGGGGAAATTCACCCCTCCACTTT. It codes for CASSLVRDSRGNSPLHF.

The V call is TRBV4-3, the J call TRBJ1-4, with TRBD1 as a possible D gene (6 bases). The germline gives CDR1 LGHNA, CDR2 YSLEER. V was pared by 0 bases and J by 8 bases, with 25 bases between. The CDR3 sequence is 19 residues long. In DNA form, the CDR3 reads TGCGCCAGCAGCCAAGAGACAAACCTGCCGGGACATTGGCGGGAAAAACTGTTTTTT. It encodes CASSQETNLPGHWREKLFF.

This chain uses TRBV28 with TRBJ1-2, with 7 bases lining up with TRBD1. The V segment lost 5 bases and the J segment 0 bases; nucleotides outside the gene matches: 12. The CDR3 runs to 17 residues. The germline CDR1 and CDR2 sequences are MDHEN and SYDVKM. CDR3 region: CASSVTQGQTANYGYTF. CDR3 sequence (DNA): TGTGCCAGCAGTGTAACCCAGGGACAGACAGCTAACTATGGCTACACCTTC.